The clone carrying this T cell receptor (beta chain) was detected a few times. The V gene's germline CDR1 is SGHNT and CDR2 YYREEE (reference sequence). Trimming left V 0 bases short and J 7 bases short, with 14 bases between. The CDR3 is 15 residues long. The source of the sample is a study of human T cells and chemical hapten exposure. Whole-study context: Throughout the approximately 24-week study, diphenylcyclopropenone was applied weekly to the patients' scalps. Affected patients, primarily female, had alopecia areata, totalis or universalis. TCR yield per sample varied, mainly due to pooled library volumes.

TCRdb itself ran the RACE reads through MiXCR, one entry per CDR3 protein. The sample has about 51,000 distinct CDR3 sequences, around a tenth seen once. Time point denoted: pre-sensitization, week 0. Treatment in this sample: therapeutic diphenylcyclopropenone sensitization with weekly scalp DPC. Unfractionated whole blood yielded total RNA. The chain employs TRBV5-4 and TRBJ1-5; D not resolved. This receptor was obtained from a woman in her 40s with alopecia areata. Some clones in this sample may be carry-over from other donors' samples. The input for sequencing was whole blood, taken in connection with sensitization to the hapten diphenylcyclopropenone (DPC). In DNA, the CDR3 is TGTGCCAGCAGCTTGGGCACATCGGATAACCAGCCCCAGCATTTT. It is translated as CASSLGTSDNQPQHF.